This T cell receptor (beta chain) was obtained from a study of CD8 T cells in Susac syndrome. Background on the study: Active disease was present in six of the sequenced Susac syndrome patients, and remission in eight. Blood was drawn from patients with Susac syndrome. At that point, they were therapy-naive, on corticosteroids, or on intravenous immunoglobulin alone.

Random hexamers were used to reverse transcribe the RNA input (roughly 0.5 to 1 ug). TCRdb recomputed calls from the immunoSEQ multiplex PCR reads with MiXCR, one row per CDR3 protein. The sample contains about 190,000 distinct CDR3 sequences, just under 95% of which appear only once. Negative isolation yielded the CD8+ and CD4+ T cells, while FACS enriched the TEMRA cells. Trimming cost V 1 base and J 13 bases; bases outside gene matches: 8. The V gene's germline CDR1 is SNHLY and CDR2 FYNNEI. CDR3 length: 15 amino acids. Sequenced sample: CD8+ T cells from PBMCs. V gene TRBV2 combines with J gene TRBJ2-1, with 12 bases lining up with TRBD2. The TCR comes from a human donor with Susac syndrome. The CDR3 sequence: CASSEDPSGGAEQFF. The CDR3 region has the DNA TGTGCCAGCAGTGAAGATCCTAGCGGGGGGGCTGAACAGTTCTTC.